This T cell receptor beta chain is from a study of T cell changes during pregnancy in multiple sclerosis. Measured with immunoSEQ multiplex PCR; TCRdb has only the in-frame clones, and not every one. The table shows tens of thousands of clones, with about 91% occurring only once. In germline, CDR1 is MNHEY, CDR2 SVGAGI. The junction had 4 bases not matched to a gene; V was cut back by 4 bases and J by 3 bases. The CDR3 sequence is 14 residues long. V usage is TRBV6-5 and J usage is TRBJ2-7; TRBD1 aligns across 9 bases. The specimen was peripheral blood, collected before pregnancy. This clonotype was obtained from a female donor with multiple sclerosis, enrolled in a pregnancy study. The CDR3 is CASSWGGQGYEQYF. For the CDR3, the DNA is TGTGCCAGCAGTTGGGGGGGACAGGGCTACGAGCAGTACTTC.